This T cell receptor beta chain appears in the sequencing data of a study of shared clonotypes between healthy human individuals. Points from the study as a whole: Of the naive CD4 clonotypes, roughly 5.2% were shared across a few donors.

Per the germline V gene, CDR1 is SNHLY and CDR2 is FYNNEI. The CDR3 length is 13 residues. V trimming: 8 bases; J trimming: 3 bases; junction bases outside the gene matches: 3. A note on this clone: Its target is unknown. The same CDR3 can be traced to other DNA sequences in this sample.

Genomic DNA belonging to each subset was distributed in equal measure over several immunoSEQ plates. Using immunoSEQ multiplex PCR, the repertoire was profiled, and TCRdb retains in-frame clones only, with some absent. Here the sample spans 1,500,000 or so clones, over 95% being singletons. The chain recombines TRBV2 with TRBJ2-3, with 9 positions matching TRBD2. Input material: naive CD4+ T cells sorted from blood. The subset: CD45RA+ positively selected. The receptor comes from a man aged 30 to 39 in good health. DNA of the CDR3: TGTGCCAGCTCACTAGCGGGTACAGATACGCAGTATTTT. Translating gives CASSLAGTDTQYF.